Given below is one T cell receptor (beta chain) in context. The sample comes from a study of beta chain features in type 1 diabetes. As every portion of the isolated RNA was reverse transcribed, the sequencing read expressed TCRB transcripts. TCRdb's copy holds only in-frame clones and misses some; the assay was immunoSEQ multiplex PCR. Of about 240,000 clones detected, 25% to 35% appear once; the ten largest clones hold roughly 4%. The length of the CDR3 is 14 residues. V lost 0 bases, J lost 5 bases, and 11 bases lay in between. Germline assignment: CDR1 GTSNPN and CDR2 SVGIG (reference sequence). V gene TRBV30 combines with J gene TRBJ1-5; D might be TRBD1 (5 bases). Source material: central memory CD4+ T cells from blood. This TCR was recovered from a man aged 25 to 40 in good health. The CDR3 nucleotides are TGTGCCTGGAGTGTGGGGCAGTCAGATCAGCCCCAGCATTTT. Translated, it gives CAWSVGQSDQPQHF. The whole variable domain, remainder taken from reference TRBV30 and TRBJ1-5, is SQTIHQWPATLVQPVGSPLSLECTVEGTSNPNLYWYRQAAGRGLQLLFYSVGIGQISSEVPQNLSASRPQDRQFILSSKKLLLSDSGFYLCAWSVGQSDQPQHFGDGTRLSIL.